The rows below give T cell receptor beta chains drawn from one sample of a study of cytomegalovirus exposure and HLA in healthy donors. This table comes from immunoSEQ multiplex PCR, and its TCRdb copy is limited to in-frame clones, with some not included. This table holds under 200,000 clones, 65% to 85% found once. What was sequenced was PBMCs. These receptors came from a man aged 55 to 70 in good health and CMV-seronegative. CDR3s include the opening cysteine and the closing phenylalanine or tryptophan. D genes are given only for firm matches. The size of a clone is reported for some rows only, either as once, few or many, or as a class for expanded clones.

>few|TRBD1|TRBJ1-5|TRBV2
CASRGTGFNQPQHF
TGTGCCAGCAGGGGGACAGGGTTCAATCAGCCCCAGCATTTT
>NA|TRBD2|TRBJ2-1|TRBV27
CASSSSSGSFNNEQFF
TGTGCCAGCAGTTCCTCTAGCGGGAGTTTCAACAATGAGCAGTTCTTC
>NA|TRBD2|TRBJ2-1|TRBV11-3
CASSQRLAGAAYNEQFF
TGTGCCAGCAGCCAAAGACTAGCGGGTGCCGCCTACAATGAGCAGTTCTTC
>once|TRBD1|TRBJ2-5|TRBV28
CASSFSGQGYQETQYF
TGTGCCAGCAGTTTTTCCGGACAGGGGTACCAAGAGACCCAGTACTTC
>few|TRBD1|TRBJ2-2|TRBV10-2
CASKAGTANTGELFF
TGCGCCAGCAAGGCCGGGACAGCGAACACCGGGGAGCTGTTTTTT
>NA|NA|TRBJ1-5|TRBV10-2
CASDWGNQPQHF
TGCGCCTCAGACTGGGGCAATCAGCCCCAGCATTTT
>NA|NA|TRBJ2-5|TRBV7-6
CASSLDRGGLETQYF
TGTGCCAGCAGCTTAGACAGGGGGGGATTGGAGACCCAGTACTTC
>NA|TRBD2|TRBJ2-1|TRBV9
CASSVDSGLADNEQFF
TGTGCCAGCAGCGTAGACTCGGGACTAGCTGACAATGAGCAGTTCTTC
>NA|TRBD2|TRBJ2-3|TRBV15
CATSRWASGIPSTDTQYF
TGTGCCACCAGCAGATGGGCTAGCGGGATCCCTAGCACAGATACGCAGTATTTT
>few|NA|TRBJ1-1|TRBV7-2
CASSLETDTEAFF
TGTGCCAGCAGCTTAGAGACAGACACTGAAGCTTTCTTT
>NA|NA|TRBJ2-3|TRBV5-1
CASTQTTSTDTQYF
TGCGCCAGCACCCAGACTACTAGCACAGATACGCAGTATTTT
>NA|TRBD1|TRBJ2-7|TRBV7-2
CASSPDGTGRSYEQYF
TGTGCCAGCAGCCCGGATGGGACAGGCCGCTCCTACGAGCAGTACTTC
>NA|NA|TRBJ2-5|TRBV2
CASSRDWRAGETQYF
TGTGCCAGCAGTCGCGACTGGAGGGCTGGTGAGACCCAGTACTTC
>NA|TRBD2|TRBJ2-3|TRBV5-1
CASSLAVAGGTDTQYF
TGCGCCAGCAGCTTGGCGGTAGCGGGGGGCACAGATACGCAGTATTTT
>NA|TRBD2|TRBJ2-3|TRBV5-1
CASSLRAGRTDTQYF
TGCGCCAGCAGCTTACGAGCGGGGCGCACAGATACGCAGTATTTT
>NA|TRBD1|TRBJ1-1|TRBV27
CASSRTGVGEAFF
TGTGCCAGCTCGCGGACAGGGGTTGGTGAAGCTTTCTTT
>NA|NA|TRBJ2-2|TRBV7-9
CASSRNTPRADGELFF
TGTGCCAGCAGCCGGAACACCCCCCGTGCGGACGGGGAGCTGTTTTTT
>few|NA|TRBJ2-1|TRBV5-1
CASSLSGRQDEQFF
TGCGCCAGCAGCTTAAGCGGGCGGCAGGATGAGCAGTTCTTC
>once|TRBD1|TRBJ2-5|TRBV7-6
CASSLNLGQGETQYF
TGTGCCAGCAGCTTAAATCTCGGACAGGGGGAGACCCAGTACTTC
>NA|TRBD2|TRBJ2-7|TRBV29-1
CSVRQGLAGRYEQYF
TGCAGCGTACGGCAGGGACTAGCGGGACGCTACGAGCAGTACTTC
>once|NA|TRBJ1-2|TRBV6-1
CASSSLTRGYGYTF
TGTGCCAGCAGTTCCCTAACCCGGGGCTATGGCTACACCTTC
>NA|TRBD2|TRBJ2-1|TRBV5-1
CASSLEAGGLVEQFF
TGCGCCAGCAGCTTGGAGGCGGGGGGGCTAGTTGAGCAGTTCTTC
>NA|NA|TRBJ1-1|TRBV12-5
CASVLPGRGNTEAFF
TGTGCTAGTGTTCTGCCTGGCAGGGGCAACACTGAAGCTTTCTTT
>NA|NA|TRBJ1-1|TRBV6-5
CASSEQTNTEAFF
TGTGCCAGCTCAGAACAGACGAACACTGAAGCTTTCTTT
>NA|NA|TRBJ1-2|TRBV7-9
CASSFPGHGKIF
TGTGCCAGCAGCTTCCCGGGACATGGGAAAATATTC
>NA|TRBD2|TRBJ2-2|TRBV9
CASSVELAGGPNTGELFF
TGTGCCAGCAGCGTAGAGTTAGCGGGGGGGCCCAACACCGGGGAGCTGTTTTTT
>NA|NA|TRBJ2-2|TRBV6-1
CASAATLKNTGELFF
TGTGCCAGCGCGGCAACCCTGAAGAACACCGGGGAGCTGTTTTTT
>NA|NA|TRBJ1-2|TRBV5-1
CASSFGEYGYTF
TGCGCCAGCAGCTTCGGGGAGTACGGCTACACCTTC
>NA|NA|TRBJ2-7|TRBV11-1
CASSPRGRGPTYEQYF
TGTGCCAGCAGCCCTAGAGGGCGGGGGCCGACCTACGAGCAGTACTTC
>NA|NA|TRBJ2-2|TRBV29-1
CSVENGGTGELFF
TGCAGCGTCGAAAACGGAGGCACCGGGGAGCTGTTTTTT
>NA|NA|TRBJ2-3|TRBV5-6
CASSLGQGSASTDTQYF
TGTGCCAGCAGCTTGGGTCAGGGATCGGCTAGCACAGATACGCAGTATTTT
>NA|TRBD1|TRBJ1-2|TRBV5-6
CASSKGTVPNYGYTF
TGTGCCAGCAGCAAGGGGACAGTCCCTAACTATGGCTACACCTTC
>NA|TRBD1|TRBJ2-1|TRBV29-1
CSVVFLGTDFSYNEQFF
TGCAGCGTTGTGTTTCTCGGGACAGATTTTTCCTACAATGAGCAGTTCTTC
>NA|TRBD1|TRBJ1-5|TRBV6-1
CASSRQGATQPQHF
TGTGCCAGCAGTCGACAGGGGGCGACTCAGCCCCAGCATTTT
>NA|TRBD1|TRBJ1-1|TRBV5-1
CASSLEGQGWTEAFF
TGCGCCAGCAGCTTGGAAGGACAGGGGTGGACTGAAGCTTTCTTT
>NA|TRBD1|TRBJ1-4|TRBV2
CASSPTGPAGEKLFF
TGTGCCAGCAGTCCGACAGGGCCCGCGGGGGAAAAACTGTTTTTT
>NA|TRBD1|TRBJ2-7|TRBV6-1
CATKGQGTYEQYF
TGTGCCACTAAGGGACAGGGTACCTACGAGCAGTACTTC
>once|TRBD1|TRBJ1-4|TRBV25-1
CASRTGANEKLFF
TGTGCCAGCAGGACAGGGGCTAATGAAAAACTGTTTTTT
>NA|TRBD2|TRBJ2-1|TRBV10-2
CASTEAGGPENEQFF
TGCGCCAGCACTGAAGCGGGGGGGCCAGAGAATGAGCAGTTCTTC
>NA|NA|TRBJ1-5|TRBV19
CASSIVAADQPQHF
TGTGCCAGTAGTATTGTAGCCGCAGATCAGCCCCAGCATTTT
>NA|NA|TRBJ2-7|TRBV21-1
CASPQRGSSHEQYF
TGTGCCAGCCCCCAGCGGGGGTCCTCCCACGAGCAGTACTTC
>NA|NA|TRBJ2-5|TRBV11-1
CASSNREHQETQYF
TGTGCCAGCAGCAACAGGGAACACCAAGAGACCCAGTACTTC
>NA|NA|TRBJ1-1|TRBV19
CASSIWRGGADTEAFF
TGTGCCAGTAGTATATGGCGCGGAGGGGCTGACACTGAAGCTTTCTTT
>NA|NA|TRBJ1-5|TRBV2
CASSEGGQPNQPQHF
TGTGCCAGCAGTGAGGGGGGGCAGCCAAATCAGCCCCAGCATTTT
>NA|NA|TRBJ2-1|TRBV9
CASSEITGTEQFF
TGTGCCAGCAGCGAAATAACCGGGACAGAGCAGTTCTTC
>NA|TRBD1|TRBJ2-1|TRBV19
CASRTGTGGRDEQFF
TGTGCCAGCCGGACCGGGACAGGGGGCAGGGATGAGCAGTTCTTC
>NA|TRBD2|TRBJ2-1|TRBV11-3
CASSLGGLAVYNEQFF
TGTGCCAGCAGCTTAGGCGGACTAGCGGTCTACAATGAGCAGTTCTTC
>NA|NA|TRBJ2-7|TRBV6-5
CASSYSKMRSPYEQYF
TGTGCCAGCAGTTACTCGAAGATGCGGAGTCCCTACGAGCAGTACTTC